These T cell receptor beta chains were read from a single sample in a study of blood T cells in healthy people across ages. MiXCR, applied by TCRdb to the 5' RACE reads, yields one record per CDR3 protein. The data show 730,000 or so distinct CDR3 sequences, approximately 43% seen once. The specimen sequenced was blood. These receptors all stem from an older woman in good health. Both conserved end residues are part of each CDR3. Fields, in order: D gene, V gene, J gene, clone size, CDR3 DNA, CDR3 protein. The D gene is left open where the match is weak. Size is omitted from some rows. Given values are once, few, many or a class for expanded clones.

d_call: -
v_call: TRBV28
j_call: TRBJ2-5
clone_size: -
cdr3_nt: TGTGCCAGCAGTTTAGAAGCGGATCTATACAATGAGCAGTACTTC
cdr3_aa: CASSLEADLYNEQYF

d_call: -
v_call: TRBV7-9
j_call: TRBJ2-7
clone_size: -
cdr3_nt: TGTGCCAGCAGCTCTCGCCCTAGCTCCGGGTTTAGACTAGAGGGCTACGAGCAGTACTTC
cdr3_aa: CASSSRPSSGFRLEGYEQYF

d_call: -
v_call: TRBV5-5
j_call: TRBJ2-5
clone_size: -
cdr3_nt: TGTGCCAGCAGCTTGGTGGGGGTACGCGAGCGGAACCAAGAGACCCAGTACTTC
cdr3_aa: CASSLVGVRERNQETQYF

d_call: -
v_call: TRBV5-6
j_call: TRBJ2-7
clone_size: few
cdr3_nt: TGTGCCAGCAGCTTGGAGGGTTTTATCTACGAGCAGTACTTC
cdr3_aa: CASSLEGFIYEQYF

d_call: -
v_call: TRBV6-1
j_call: TRBJ1-1
clone_size: few
cdr3_nt: TGTGCCAGCAGTGAAAGACAAGAGGGGGAAACTTTCTTT
cdr3_aa: CASSERQEGETFF

d_call: TRBD1
v_call: TRBV2
j_call: TRBJ2-7
clone_size: -
cdr3_nt: TGTGCCAGCGGGGACCGGGACAGGTCTTCCTACGAGCGGTACTTC
cdr3_aa: CASGDRDRSSYERYF

d_call: -
v_call: TRBV27
j_call: TRBJ2-5
clone_size: -
cdr3_nt: TGTGCCAGCATGGGGGCTGGGTTGGGCGGGTGGCAAGAGACCCAGTACTTC
cdr3_aa: CASMGAGLGGWQETQYF

d_call: -
v_call: TRBV15
j_call: TRBJ1-2
clone_size: -
cdr3_nt: TGTGCCACCAGCAGAGATCTAACGGGATCGGCTGGCTACACCTTC
cdr3_aa: CATSRDLTGSAGYTF

d_call: TRBD2
v_call: TRBV15
j_call: TRBJ2-5
clone_size: -
cdr3_nt: TGTGCCACCAGCAGAGATATCAGCGGGGGGGAGACCCAGTACTTC
cdr3_aa: CATSRDISGGETQYF

d_call: TRBD2
v_call: TRBV3-1
j_call: TRBJ2-3
clone_size: few
cdr3_nt: TGTGCCAGCAGCCAAGAAAGCCACGCGGGGGGACCAACAGATACGCAGTATTTT
cdr3_aa: CASSQESHAGGPTDTQYF

d_call: -
v_call: TRBV10-3
j_call: TRBJ2-1
clone_size: once
cdr3_nt: TGTGCCATCAGTGCCATGGGGCAGACCCAGTTCTTC
cdr3_aa: CAISAMGQTQFF

d_call: TRBD1
v_call: TRBV6-2/TRBV6-3
j_call: TRBJ1-5
clone_size: -
cdr3_nt: TGTGCCAGCAGTTACTTTTTTAACAGGGGGCCGCCGCAGCCCCAGCATTTT
cdr3_aa: CASSYFFNRGPPQPQHF

d_call: TRBD2
v_call: TRBV7-9
j_call: TRBJ2-4
clone_size: -
cdr3_nt: TGTGCCAGCAGCTCCCGCAGGTTGCTAGCGGGGGAGAAAAACATTCAGTACTTC
cdr3_aa: CASSSRRLLAGEKNIQYF

d_call: -
v_call: TRBV5-1
j_call: TRBJ2-3
clone_size: few
cdr3_nt: TGCGCCAGCAGCTTGGGGAGGACTTTCCACGTGGATACGCAGTATTTT
cdr3_aa: CASSLGRTFHVDTQYF

d_call: TRBD2
v_call: TRBV7-6
j_call: TRBJ2-3
clone_size: few
cdr3_nt: TGTGCCAGCAGCTCTAGCGGGACTGAAACAGATACGCAGTATTTT
cdr3_aa: CASSSSGTETDTQYF

d_call: -
v_call: TRBV5-1
j_call: TRBJ2-7
clone_size: few
cdr3_nt: TGCGCCAGCAGCTTGGCTCAGGGGCTTCACTACGAGCAGTACTTC
cdr3_aa: CASSLAQGLHYEQYF

d_call: TRBD2
v_call: TRBV7-9
j_call: TRBJ2-1
clone_size: -
cdr3_nt: TGTGCCATCCGACGACCTAGCGGATACAATGAGCAGTTCTTC
cdr3_aa: CAIRRPSGYNEQFF

d_call: -
v_call: TRBV20-1
j_call: TRBJ2-7
clone_size: -
cdr3_nt: TGCAGTTCATATAGGAGAAATGAGCAGTACTTC
cdr3_aa: CSSYRRNEQYF

d_call: -
v_call: TRBV5-1
j_call: TRBJ2-5
clone_size: -
cdr3_nt: TGCGCCAGCAGCCCCAATCAAGAGACCCGGTACTTC
cdr3_aa: CASSPNQETRYF

d_call: -
v_call: TRBV7-9
j_call: TRBJ1-1
clone_size: -
cdr3_nt: TGTGCCAGCAGCGGGTATCGGGGTAACACTGAAGCTTTCTTT
cdr3_aa: CASSGYRGNTEAFF

d_call: TRBD1
v_call: TRBV28
j_call: TRBJ2-1
clone_size: -
cdr3_nt: TGTGCCAGCAGTGACCGGGACAGGGGTGATGAGCAGTTCTTC
cdr3_aa: CASSDRDRGDEQFF

d_call: TRBD2
v_call: TRBV4-1
j_call: TRBJ2-1
clone_size: -
cdr3_nt: TGCGCCAGCAGCCAAGATCTAGCGGGATCCCCCCAGGATGAGCAGTTCTTC
cdr3_aa: CASSQDLAGSPQDEQFF

d_call: -
v_call: TRBV27
j_call: TRBJ2-4
clone_size: -
cdr3_nt: TGTGCCAGCAGTTTCCCCGGGGGCAACATTCAGTACTTC
cdr3_aa: CASSFPGGNIQYF

d_call: -
v_call: TRBV7-9
j_call: TRBJ2-7
clone_size: few
cdr3_nt: TGTGCCAGCAGCTTCGCCCTTGGGGGCGGGAGCTCCTACGAGCAGTACTTC
cdr3_aa: CASSFALGGGSSYEQYF

d_call: -
v_call: TRBV13
j_call: TRBJ1-2
clone_size: -
cdr3_nt: TGTGCCAGCAGCTCCCCTCAAGGCTATGGCTACACCTTC
cdr3_aa: CASSSPQGYGYTF

d_call: TRBD1
v_call: TRBV12-3/TRBV12-4
j_call: TRBJ2-7
clone_size: -
cdr3_nt: TGTGCCAGCAGTCGGACAGGGTCTTACTACGAGCAGTACTTC
cdr3_aa: CASSRTGSYYEQYF

d_call: -
v_call: TRBV12-3/TRBV12-4
j_call: TRBJ2-4
clone_size: -
cdr3_nt: TGTGCCAGCAGTCCCCGGGGCCAAAACATTCAGTACTTC
cdr3_aa: CASSPRGQNIQYF

d_call: -
v_call: TRBV28
j_call: TRBJ2-7
clone_size: -
cdr3_nt: TGTGCCAGCAGTTTCGACAGGACCTACAATGAGCAGTACTTC
cdr3_aa: CASSFDRTYNEQYF

d_call: TRBD2
v_call: TRBV15
j_call: TRBJ2-7
clone_size: many
cdr3_nt: TGTGCCACCCACATTAGCGGGGACGGGGTTGCCGAGCAGTACTTC
cdr3_aa: CATHISGDGVAEQYF

d_call: -
v_call: TRBV2
j_call: TRBJ1-2
clone_size: few
cdr3_nt: TGTGCCAGCAGTGACCAGGGAGTTTATGGCTACACCTTC
cdr3_aa: CASSDQGVYGYTF

d_call: -
v_call: TRBV6-5
j_call: TRBJ1-1
clone_size: few
cdr3_nt: TGTGCCAGCAGTCCCCCAGGGTATATGAACACTGAAGCTTTCTTT
cdr3_aa: CASSPPGYMNTEAFF

d_call: TRBD1
v_call: TRBV20-1
j_call: TRBJ2-5
clone_size: once
cdr3_nt: TGCAGTGCTAGAGATCGAAACAGGGGATGGGAGACCCAGTACTTC
cdr3_aa: CSARDRNRGWETQYF

d_call: -
v_call: TRBV3-1
j_call: TRBJ1-4
clone_size: -
cdr3_nt: TGTGCCAGCACCCGAGCGGGAGCAACTAATGAAAAACTGTTTTTT
cdr3_aa: CASTRAGATNEKLFF

d_call: TRBD2
v_call: TRBV12-3/TRBV12-4
j_call: TRBJ2-1
clone_size: -
cdr3_nt: TGTGCCAGCAGACAAGCGGGAGGGGTCAATGAGCAGTTCTTC
cdr3_aa: CASRQAGGVNEQFF

d_call: TRBD1
v_call: TRBV20-1
j_call: TRBJ1-1
clone_size: -
cdr3_nt: TGCAGTGCTAGAAACAGGGGGTGGGCCGTGAACACTGAAGCTTTCTTT
cdr3_aa: CSARNRGWAVNTEAFF

d_call: -
v_call: TRBV12-3/TRBV12-4
j_call: TRBJ1-2
clone_size: few
cdr3_nt: TGTGCCAGCAGTTTCCGGGACCCCCAGTACGGCTACACCTTC
cdr3_aa: CASSFRDPQYGYTF

d_call: -
v_call: TRBV5-1
j_call: TRBJ1-2
clone_size: -
cdr3_nt: TGCGCCAGCAGCTCCCGGGCAGGGGAACTCAATGGCTACACCTTC
cdr3_aa: CASSSRAGELNGYTF

d_call: -
v_call: TRBV20-1
j_call: TRBJ1-2
clone_size: -
cdr3_nt: TGCAGTGCTAGCTTCGGGGACTATGGCTACACCTTC
cdr3_aa: CSASFGDYGYTF

d_call: TRBD2
v_call: TRBV12-3/TRBV12-4
j_call: TRBJ2-3
clone_size: many
cdr3_nt: TGTGCCAGCAATCCGGGGGGGCCTCTGGATACGCAGTATTTT
cdr3_aa: CASNPGGPLDTQYF

d_call: -
v_call: TRBV12-3/TRBV12-4
j_call: TRBJ2-3
clone_size: -
cdr3_nt: TGTGCCAGCAGCCCCCCTTTAGTGGACCTCACAGATACGCAGTATTTT
cdr3_aa: CASSPPLVDLTDTQYF

d_call: -
v_call: TRBV14
j_call: TRBJ2-7
clone_size: -
cdr3_nt: TGTGCCAGCAGCCGGAAACAGGGGACTAGCTCCTACGAGCAGTACTTC
cdr3_aa: CASSRKQGTSSYEQYF

d_call: -
v_call: TRBV3-1
j_call: TRBJ2-7
clone_size: -
cdr3_nt: TGTGCCAGCAGCCATGTCGAGGCTAGCTCCTACGAGCAGTACTTC
cdr3_aa: CASSHVEASSYEQYF

d_call: -
v_call: TRBV24-1
j_call: TRBJ2-7
clone_size: many
cdr3_nt: TGTGCCACCAGTTCCGGGGGCGGCGAGCAGTACTTC
cdr3_aa: CATSSGGGEQYF

d_call: -
v_call: TRBV6-1
j_call: TRBJ2-1
clone_size: -
cdr3_nt: TGTGCCAGCAGTGAAGCGGGGGGGCGGGATGAGCAGTTCTTC
cdr3_aa: CASSEAGGRDEQFF

d_call: TRBD1
v_call: TRBV12-3/TRBV12-4
j_call: TRBJ2-7
clone_size: few
cdr3_nt: TGTGCCTGCCGCCGGGACAGGTCCTACGAGCAGTACTTC
cdr3_aa: CACRRDRSYEQYF

d_call: -
v_call: TRBV27
j_call: TRBJ2-3
clone_size: -
cdr3_nt: TGTGCCAGCAGGAGGACAAGAGGCACAGATACGCAGTATTTT
cdr3_aa: CASRRTRGTDTQYF